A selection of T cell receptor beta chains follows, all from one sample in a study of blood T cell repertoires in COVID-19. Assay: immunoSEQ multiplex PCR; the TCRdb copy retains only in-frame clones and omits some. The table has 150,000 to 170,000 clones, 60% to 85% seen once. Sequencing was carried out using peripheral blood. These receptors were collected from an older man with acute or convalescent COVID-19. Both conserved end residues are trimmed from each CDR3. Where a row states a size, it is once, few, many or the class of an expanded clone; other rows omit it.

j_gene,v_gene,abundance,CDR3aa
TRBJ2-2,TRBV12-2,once,ASRLGASGGLGELF
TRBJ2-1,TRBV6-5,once,ASSQGLVNEQF
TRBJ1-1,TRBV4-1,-,ASSQGPGRGNTEAF
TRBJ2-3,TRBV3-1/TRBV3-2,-,ASSQVLAGLLTDTQY
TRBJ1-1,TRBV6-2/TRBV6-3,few,ASSPEYTEAF
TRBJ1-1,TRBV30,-,AWSPSGQGIKAF
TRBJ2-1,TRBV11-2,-,ASSWGGSPGGEQF
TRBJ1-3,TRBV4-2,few,ASSQLSGGSSGNTIY
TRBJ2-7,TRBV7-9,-,ASSPIGDEQY
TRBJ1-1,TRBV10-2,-,ATGDRTKGNTEAF
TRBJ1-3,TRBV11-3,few,ASSRARYSGNTIY
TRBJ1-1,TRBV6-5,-,ASILMNTEAF
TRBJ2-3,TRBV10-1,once,ASSLQGRTDTQY
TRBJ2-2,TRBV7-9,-,ASSLAGRREVGELF
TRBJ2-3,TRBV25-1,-,ASRGPVADTQY
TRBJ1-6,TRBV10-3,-,AIKGQAETPLH
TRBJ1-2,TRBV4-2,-,ASSQVRDSFYT
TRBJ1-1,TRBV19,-,ASSLKGRGIGNTEAF
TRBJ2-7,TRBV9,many,ASSVAVSGYEQY
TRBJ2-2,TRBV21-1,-,ASSKGQGAGNSWELF
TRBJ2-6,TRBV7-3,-,ASSSPGQSSGANVLT
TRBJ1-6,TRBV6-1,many,ASSEAEAFYTSNSPLH
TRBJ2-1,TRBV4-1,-,ASSQDPGGAGEQF
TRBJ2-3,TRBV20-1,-,SASRGGSTDTQY
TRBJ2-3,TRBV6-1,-,ASSEYRTGVTNTQY
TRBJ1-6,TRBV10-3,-,AISTNRGDSPLH
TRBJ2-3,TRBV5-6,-,ASSFSARGTTDTQY
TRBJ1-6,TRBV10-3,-,AISPATGTGSPLH
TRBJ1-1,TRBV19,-,ASSRQGSQIGAF
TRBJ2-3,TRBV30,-,AWSRLALRDTQY
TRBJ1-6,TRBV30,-,AWSERRTGTRGSPLH
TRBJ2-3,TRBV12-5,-,ASGLQGAGDTQY
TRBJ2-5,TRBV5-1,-,ASGSNRIDQETQY
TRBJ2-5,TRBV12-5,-,ASGFYRGLQETQY
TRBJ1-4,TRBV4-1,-,ASSQGSGQGSLLAGEKLF
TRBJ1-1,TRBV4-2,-,ASSPAGQGPTEAF
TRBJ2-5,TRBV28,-,ASSSSGGETQY
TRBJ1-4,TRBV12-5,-,ASDPRTHKGEKLF
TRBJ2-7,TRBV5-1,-,ASSSGSGVNYEQY
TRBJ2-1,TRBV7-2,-,ASSLEFLAPEQF
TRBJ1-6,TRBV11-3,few,ASSLDARRDSPLH
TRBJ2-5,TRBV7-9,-,ASSLRSGQETQY
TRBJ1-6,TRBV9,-,ASSAGQGGNSPLH
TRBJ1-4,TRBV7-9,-,ASSLAGPTAEKLF
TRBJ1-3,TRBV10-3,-,AITTDSSGNTIY
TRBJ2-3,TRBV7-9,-,ASASGPSTDTQY
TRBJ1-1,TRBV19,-,ASIARAAGTEAF
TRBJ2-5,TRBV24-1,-,ATSDPGGQEETQY